The T cell receptor (beta chain) under discussion was sequenced for a study of T cells after yellow fever vaccination. Study results and caveats: Re-detected after boosting: most primary clones, 96% of CD4 and under 90% of CD8. The study noted that FACS-sorted repertoires could contain abundant clonotypes contaminating from the bulk population. Peaking faster, on day 5 versus 15, the secondary response was nonetheless weaker.

For this clonotype: What it recognizes is unknown.

The V gene's germline CDR1 is LGHDT and CDR2 YNNKEL (reference sequence). This CDR3 region has 16 residues. The V gene end was trimmed by 5 bases and the J gene end by 6 bases; junction bases not matched to a gene: 6. TCRdb re-derived calls from the 5' RACE reads in MiXCR, one entry per CDR3 protein. The sample records 310,000 or so distinct CDR3 sequences, 3% to 4.5% being singletons. This chain uses TRBV3-1 with TRBJ2-1, with TRBD2 identical over 14 bases. The starting material was PBMCs, obtained on the day of the yellow fever booster vaccination. The clonotype comes from a man in his late teens or twenties who received the YFV17D yellow fever vaccine. The CDR3 DNA is TGTGCCAGCAGCTTGACTAGCGGGGGGGCTGGCAATGAGCAGTTCTTC. Encoded protein: CASSLTSGGAGNEQFF.